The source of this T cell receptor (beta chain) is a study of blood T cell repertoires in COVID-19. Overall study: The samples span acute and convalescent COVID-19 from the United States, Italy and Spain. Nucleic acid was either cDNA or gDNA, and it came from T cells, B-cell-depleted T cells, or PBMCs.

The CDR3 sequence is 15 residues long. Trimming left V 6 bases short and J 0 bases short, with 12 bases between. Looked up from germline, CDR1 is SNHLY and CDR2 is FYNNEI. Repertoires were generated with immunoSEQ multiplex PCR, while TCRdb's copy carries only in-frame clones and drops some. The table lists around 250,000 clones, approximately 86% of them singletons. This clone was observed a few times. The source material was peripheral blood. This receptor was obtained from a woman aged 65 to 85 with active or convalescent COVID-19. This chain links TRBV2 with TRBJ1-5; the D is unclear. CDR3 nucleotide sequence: TGTGCCAGCAGACTCGGTGTGAATAGCAATCAGCCCCAGCATTTT. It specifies CASRLGVNSNQPQHF.